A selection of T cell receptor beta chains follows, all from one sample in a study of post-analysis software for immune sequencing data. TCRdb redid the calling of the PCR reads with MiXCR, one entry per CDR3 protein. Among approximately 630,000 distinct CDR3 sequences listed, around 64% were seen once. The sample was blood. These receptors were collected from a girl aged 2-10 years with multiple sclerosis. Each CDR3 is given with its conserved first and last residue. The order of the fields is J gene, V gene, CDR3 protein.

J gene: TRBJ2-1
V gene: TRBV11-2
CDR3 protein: CASSLLSLRFMSSYNEQFF

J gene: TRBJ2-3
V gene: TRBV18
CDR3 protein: CASSPRSGGTDTQYF

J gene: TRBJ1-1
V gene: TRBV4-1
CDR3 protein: CVSSQANSATGGFAEAFF

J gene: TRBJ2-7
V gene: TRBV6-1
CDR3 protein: CASSVLAGDLLREQYF

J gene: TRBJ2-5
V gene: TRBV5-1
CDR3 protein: CASSLAPGLLREQYF

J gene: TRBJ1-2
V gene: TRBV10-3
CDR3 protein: CAISESKGGYYGYTF

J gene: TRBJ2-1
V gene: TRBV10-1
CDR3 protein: CASSGGGQYNEQFF

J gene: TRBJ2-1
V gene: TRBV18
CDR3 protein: CASSRADSYNEQFF

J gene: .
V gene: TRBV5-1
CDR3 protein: CASSLNTGGHEQYF

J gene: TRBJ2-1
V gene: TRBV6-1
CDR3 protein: CASSTGQGAYNEQFF

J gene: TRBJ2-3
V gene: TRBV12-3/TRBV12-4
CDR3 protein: CASSKLTPRLGPDTQYF

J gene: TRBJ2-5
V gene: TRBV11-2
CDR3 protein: CASSPLAGQGSQETQYF

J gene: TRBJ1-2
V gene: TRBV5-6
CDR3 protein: CASSPREGDGYTF

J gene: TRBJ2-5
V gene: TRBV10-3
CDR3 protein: CAISASTSSQETQYF

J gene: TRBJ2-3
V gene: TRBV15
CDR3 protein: CATSTGTGGRADTQYF

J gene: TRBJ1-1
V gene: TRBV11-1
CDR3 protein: CASSAPSTEAFF

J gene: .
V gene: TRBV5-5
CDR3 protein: CASSGAGWGPSKETQYF

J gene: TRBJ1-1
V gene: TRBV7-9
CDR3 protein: CASSPRQGASNTEAFF

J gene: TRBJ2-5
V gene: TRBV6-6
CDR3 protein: CASSLTSGAQETQYF

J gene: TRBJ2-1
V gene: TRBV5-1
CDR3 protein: CASSGAGQGYNEQFF

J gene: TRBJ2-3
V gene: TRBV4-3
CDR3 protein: CASSQDTSTDTQYF

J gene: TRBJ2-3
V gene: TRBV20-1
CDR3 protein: CSARDYQAITDTRYF

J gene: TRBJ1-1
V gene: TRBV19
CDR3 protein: CASSVVHMNTEAFF

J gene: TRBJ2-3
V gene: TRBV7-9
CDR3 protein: CASSFMQGGGTDTQYF

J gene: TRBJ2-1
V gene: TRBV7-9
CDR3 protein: CASSLTLGGDEQFF

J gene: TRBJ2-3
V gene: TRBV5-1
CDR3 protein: CASSLYGGGETDTQYF

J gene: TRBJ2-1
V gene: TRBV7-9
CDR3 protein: CASSSGGGRPYNEQFF

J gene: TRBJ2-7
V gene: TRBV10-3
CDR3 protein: CAISAPGLADYEQYF

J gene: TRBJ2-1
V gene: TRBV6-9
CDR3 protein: CASSLGGARLYNEQFF

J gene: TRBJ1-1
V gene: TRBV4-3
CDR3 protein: CASSTRTDGGAFF

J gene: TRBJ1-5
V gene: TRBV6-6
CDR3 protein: CASSYSDGQPQHF

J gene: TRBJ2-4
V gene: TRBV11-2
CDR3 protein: CASRSYRDTLRGAKNIQYF

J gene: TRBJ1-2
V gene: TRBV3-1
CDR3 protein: CARSQEGQGAVYGYTF

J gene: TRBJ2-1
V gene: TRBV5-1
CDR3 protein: CASSSGLAGGFYNEQFF

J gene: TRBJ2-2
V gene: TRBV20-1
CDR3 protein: CSARDHHREDAGELFF

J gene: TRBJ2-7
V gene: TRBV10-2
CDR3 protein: CASSESGLYEQYF

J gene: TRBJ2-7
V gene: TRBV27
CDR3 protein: CARRPFVGRTSYEQYF

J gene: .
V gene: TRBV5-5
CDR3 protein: CASSSTSGRYEQYF

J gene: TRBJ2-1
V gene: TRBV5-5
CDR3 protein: CARTWGAGNHSYNEQFF

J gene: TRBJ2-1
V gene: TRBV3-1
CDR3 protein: CASSQVGGHEQFF

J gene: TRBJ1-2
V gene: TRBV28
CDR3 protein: CASSLGGLGGYTF

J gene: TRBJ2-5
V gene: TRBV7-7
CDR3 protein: CASSLHPGYQETQYF